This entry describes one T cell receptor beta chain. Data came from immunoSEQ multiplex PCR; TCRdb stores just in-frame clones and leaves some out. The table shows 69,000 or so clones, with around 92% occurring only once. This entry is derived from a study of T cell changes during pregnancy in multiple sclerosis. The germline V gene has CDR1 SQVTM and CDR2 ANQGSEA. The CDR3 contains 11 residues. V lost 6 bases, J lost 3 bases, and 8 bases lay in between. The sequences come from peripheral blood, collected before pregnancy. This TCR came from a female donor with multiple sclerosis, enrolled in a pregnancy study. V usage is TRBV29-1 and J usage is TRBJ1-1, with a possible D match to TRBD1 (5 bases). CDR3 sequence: CSVGGYTEAFF. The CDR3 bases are TGCAGCGTGGGGGGATACACTGAAGCTTTCTTT. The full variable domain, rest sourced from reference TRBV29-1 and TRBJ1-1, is SAVISQKPSRDICQRGTSLTIQCQVDSQVTMMFWYRQQPGQSLTLIATANQGSEATYESGFVIDKFPISRPNLTFSTLTVSNMSPEDSSIYLCSVGGYTEAFFGQGTRLTVV.